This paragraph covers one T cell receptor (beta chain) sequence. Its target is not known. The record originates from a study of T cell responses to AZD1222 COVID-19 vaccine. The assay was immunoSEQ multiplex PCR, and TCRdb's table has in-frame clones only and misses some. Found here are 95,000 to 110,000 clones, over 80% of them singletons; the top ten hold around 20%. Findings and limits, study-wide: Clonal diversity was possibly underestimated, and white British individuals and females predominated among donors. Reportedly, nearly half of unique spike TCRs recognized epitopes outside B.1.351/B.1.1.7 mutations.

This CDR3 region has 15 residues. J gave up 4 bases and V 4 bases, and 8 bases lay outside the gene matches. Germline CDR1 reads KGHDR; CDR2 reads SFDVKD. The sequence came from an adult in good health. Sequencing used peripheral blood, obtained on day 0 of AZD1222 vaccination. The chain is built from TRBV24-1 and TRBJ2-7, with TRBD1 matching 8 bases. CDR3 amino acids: CATSDPGQGLYEQYF. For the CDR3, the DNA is TGTGCCACCAGTGACCCCGGACAGGGATTATACGAGCAGTACTTC.